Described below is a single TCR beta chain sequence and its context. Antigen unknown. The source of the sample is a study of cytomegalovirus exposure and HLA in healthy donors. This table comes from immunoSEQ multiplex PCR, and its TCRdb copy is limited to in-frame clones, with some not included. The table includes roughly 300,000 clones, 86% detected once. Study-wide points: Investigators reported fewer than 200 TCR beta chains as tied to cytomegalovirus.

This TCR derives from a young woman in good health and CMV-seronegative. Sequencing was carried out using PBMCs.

The CDR3 region has the DNA TGTGCCAGCGGACACGAAAGCTCCTACGAGCAGTACTTC. Residues: CASGHESSYEQYF. This rearrangement joins TRBV7-9 to TRBJ2-7, with D possibly TRBD1 on 5 matching bases. This CDR3 spans 13 amino acids. Between the trimmed V and J ends, which lost 8 bases and 0 bases, there was a span of 11 bases. Germline loops: CDR1 SEHNR, CDR2 FQNEAQ (reference sequence).